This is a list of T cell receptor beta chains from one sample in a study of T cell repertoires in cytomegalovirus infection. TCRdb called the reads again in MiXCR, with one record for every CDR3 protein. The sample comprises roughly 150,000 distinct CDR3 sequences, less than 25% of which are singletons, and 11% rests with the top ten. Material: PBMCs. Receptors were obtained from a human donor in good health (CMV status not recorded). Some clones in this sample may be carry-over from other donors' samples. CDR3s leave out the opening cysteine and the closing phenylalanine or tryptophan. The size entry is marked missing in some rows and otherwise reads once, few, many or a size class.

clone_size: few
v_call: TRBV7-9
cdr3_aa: ASSQTGVGQY

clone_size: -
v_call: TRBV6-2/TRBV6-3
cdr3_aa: ASSRDRANTEAF

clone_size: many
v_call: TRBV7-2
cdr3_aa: ASSPRGLGGELF

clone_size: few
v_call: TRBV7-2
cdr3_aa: ASSLIQGNTGELF

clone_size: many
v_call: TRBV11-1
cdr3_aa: ASSLGLGWETQY

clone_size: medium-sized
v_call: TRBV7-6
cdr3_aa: ASSFSVQTGELF

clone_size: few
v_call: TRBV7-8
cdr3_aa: ASSKTGGVNEQF

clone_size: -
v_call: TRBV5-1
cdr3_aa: ASSSNTGATEAF

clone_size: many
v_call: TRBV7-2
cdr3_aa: ASSLESLAGYTGELF

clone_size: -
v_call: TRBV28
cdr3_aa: ASSLAALGTNEQF

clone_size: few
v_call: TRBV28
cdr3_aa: ASKKMEIAGGGDTQY

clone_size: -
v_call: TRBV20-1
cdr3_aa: SATTGAEQY

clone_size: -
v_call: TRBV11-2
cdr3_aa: ASRPSPPTSGQSSYNEQF

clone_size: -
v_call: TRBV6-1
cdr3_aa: ASSAENSLTSNEKLF

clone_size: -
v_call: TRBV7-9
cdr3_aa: ASSLGVALGAF

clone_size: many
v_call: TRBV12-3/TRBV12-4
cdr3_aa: ASSPYSLNTEAF

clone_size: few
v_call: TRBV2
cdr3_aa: ASTLRVGTYEQY

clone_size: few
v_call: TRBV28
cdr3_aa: ASSLFGVRRDHTYEQY

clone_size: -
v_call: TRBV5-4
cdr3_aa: ASSHQPPDQGTSGSRLKNEQF

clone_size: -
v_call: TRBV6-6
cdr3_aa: ASVRGNQETQY

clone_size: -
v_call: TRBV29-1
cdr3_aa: SVVDRGLVSTEAF

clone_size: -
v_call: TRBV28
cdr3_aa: ASRYGTSGGQETQY

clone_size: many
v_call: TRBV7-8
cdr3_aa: ASSSRDTQETQY

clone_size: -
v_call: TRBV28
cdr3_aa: ASSFPPRGVSEKLF

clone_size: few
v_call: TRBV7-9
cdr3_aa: ASSQMVRSYEQY

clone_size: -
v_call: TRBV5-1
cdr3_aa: ASSLVQGANTGELF

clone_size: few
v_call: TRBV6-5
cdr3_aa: ASSYGTMNTEAF

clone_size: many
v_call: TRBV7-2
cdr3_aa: ASSLGSEQF

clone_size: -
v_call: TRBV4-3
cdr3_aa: ASSQETTVSGANVLT

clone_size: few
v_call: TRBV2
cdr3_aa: ASTRDWGTGGGQPQH